One TCR beta chain is described in this entry. Its antigen is not identified. The method was immunoSEQ multiplex PCR; TCRdb's version includes in-frame clones alone and lacks a portion of them. Among around 5,200 clones listed, 66% were seen once. This record comes from a study of T cell clonotyping in hematopoietic cell transplantation. Study observations and caveats: Recipient TCR diversity dropped after transplant; expanded clonotypes rose from day 30 to 180. No sorting was done, leaving CD4 and CD8 contributions mixed. Graft donor and pretransplant recipient Inverse Simpson Index values predicted broader posttransplant TCR diversity. At the given depth, recipient repertoires were over 95% de novo clonotypes.

This TCR came from a male patient in his 50s who had an allogeneic stem cell transplant from an unrelated donor, so the T cells may come from the graft donor. Some clones in this sample may be carry-over from other donors' samples. The starting material was PBMCs, obtained 180 days after allogeneic stem cell transplant.

CDR3 loop: CASSTSGTSGFYEQYF. The CDR3 nucleotides are TGTGCCAGTAGTACGAGTGGGACTAGCGGATTCTACGAGCAGTACTTC. V usage is TRBV19 and J usage is TRBJ2-7; TRBD2 matches at 11 bases. The CDR3 is made up of 16 amino acids. The germline V gene has CDR1 LNHDA and CDR2 SQIVND (reference sequence). The J segment lost 3 bases and the V segment lost 4 bases, leaving 8 bases of the junction unmatched.